This record concerns one TCR beta chain sequence. It lacks a known antigen. Base qualities are not at hand, and no much larger clone is one base apart. The data originate from a study of T cells in Graves' hyperthyroidism and ophthalmopathy (dated by TCRdb to about 2019). In the study overall: Peripheral blood was collected at initial diagnosis, before any treatment. An independent validation cohort of around 19 hyperthyroidism patients and some 15 patients who later progressed to ophthalmopathy tested prospective prediction of ophthalmopathy. The 100 or so discovery patients were randomly split 7:3 into training and test sets. To identify TCR V-J signatures that set the groups apart, the researchers used a discovery cohort of approximately 98 patients, made up of 40 to 45 with Graves' ophthalmopathy and 57 with stable Graves' hyperthyroidism. According to the paper, TCR Vbeta CDR3 sequencing was carried out on over 130 peripheral blood samples, which came from about 45 ophthalmopathy, 75 or so hyperthyroidism and approximately 17 progressor patients. Once sampling was done, hyperthyroidism patients were given methimazole at a starting dose of 30 mg daily, whereas ophthalmopathy patients were given high-dose intravenous methylprednisolone. The study also compared thyroid tissue and blood T-cell repertoires from more than 5 Graves' hyperthyroidism patients. Overall results and qualifications from the work: Sample size was not statistically predetermined, and blinding of investigators to group allocation was not performed. A model built on a 13 V-J signature distinguished ophthalmopathy from stable hyperthyroidism, reaching over 85% sensitivity and under 84% specificity in cross-validation and 80%/75% in testing. Most expanded thyroid clonotypes (frequency above 0.001) were also found in blood, which suggests that blood repertoires may mirror thyroid immune responses. During validation, the model predicted progression to ophthalmopathy a median of roughly six months ahead of onset, with approximately 70% sensitivity and around 73% specificity.

Hyperthyroidism patients were newly diagnosed, had a disease duration of under 2 months, and were aged 18 to 65 years. The study excluded patients with uncontrolled infections, other autoimmune diseases, pregnancy or lactation. Clinical symptoms, serum thyroxine and TRAb, thyroid ultrasound, and orbital computed tomography formed the basis for the diagnoses. Blood from progressor patients was collected at the time of first diagnosis with hyperthyroidism, before any ophthalmopathy symptoms had appeared. PBMCs were isolated from more than 9 ml of fresh peripheral blood by Ficoll-Paque density gradient centrifugation. Progressor patients were initially diagnosed with Graves' hyperthyroidism and developed ophthalmopathy during follow-up. Trizol reagent was used to extract total RNA, and RNA quality was then checked on an Agilent 2100 Bioanalyzer. The TCR beta CDR3 regions were amplified from the RNA transcripts. For the first round of RT-PCR on the TCR CDR3, the HTBI primer set was used together with the Qiagen OneStep RT-PCR kit. The libraries were constructed in a second round of multiplex PCR and then size-selected and purified. The libraries were sequenced on an Illumina HiSeq2000 using paired-end 100 bp reads. The published analysis was carried out like this. SOAPnuke was used to process the raw data, with reads discarded if the reads contained adapters or uncalled bases, had a mean Phred below 15, or lacked an exact constant-primer or identifier match. COPE v1.2.5 was used to merge the high-quality paired reads, and each unique nucleotide sequence was defined as a clonotype. MiTCR v1.1 was used to align the clonotypes against IMGT TRBV, TRBD and TRBJ reference segments. The analysis included only V-J combinations with a frequency above 0.0001, which together covered 99% to 99.2% of the repertoires. A TCS score was defined as the ratio of F50 (clonal expansion) to E x V (chaos), with BLOSUM62-based TCRdist applied between CDR3 peptides within each V-J. Welch's t-statistics and random forest reduced roughly 530 V-J features to under 15, which were used in a naive Bayes classifier (R e1071). TCRdb redid the processing of the public reads, applying fastp at Q25 and MiXCR, and retained in-frame beta chains. Every distinct CDR3 protein forms one entry, paired with its most common genes and DNA. The V and J calls shown here were made by TCRdb, not taken from the authors' results. For this sample there are 150,000 to 200,000 distinct CDR3 sequences; 9.4% appear just once. The top ten constitute roughly 23% of the sample.

Sequencing was carried out using blood. The origin of this receptor is a woman in her late teens or twenties with Graves' hyperthyroidism that later progressed to Graves' ophthalmopathy.

This receptor carries the CDR3 CASSSRPNTEAFF. The DNA is TGTGCCAGCTCATCCAGACCGAACACTGAAGCTTTCTTT. The chain joins TRBV18 to TRBJ1-1, with no D gene named confidently. The CDR3 numbers 13 residues from cysteine through phenylalanine. Solely the CDR3 DNA is kept, with 39 bases framed from the first base. The V end loses 5 bases and the J end loses 1 base, and a stretch of 8 bases separates them. The germline V gene encodes CDR1 KGHSH and CDR2 LQKENI.